This TCR beta chain was captured in a study of T cells in Graves' hyperthyroidism and ophthalmopathy (dated by TCRdb to the late 2010s). Concerning the study at large: Peripheral blood was collected at initial diagnosis, before any treatment. TCR V-J signatures able to tell the groups apart were searched for in a discovery cohort of approximately 95 patients, of whom 43 had Graves' ophthalmopathy and 55 to 65 had stable Graves' hyperthyroidism. Prospective prediction of ophthalmopathy was tested in an independent validation cohort of some 20 hyperthyroidism patients and 17 patients who later progressed to ophthalmopathy. For training and testing, the roughly 93 patients in the discovery cohort were randomly divided in a 7:3 ratio. In addition, the study compared T-cell repertoires in thyroid tissue and in blood from about 6 Graves' hyperthyroidism patients. After blood sampling, hyperthyroidism patients were treated with methimazole at a starting dose of 30 mg daily, and ophthalmopathy patients were treated with high-dose intravenous methylprednisolone. The paper reports TCR Vbeta CDR3 sequencing of approximately 140 peripheral blood samples: 43 ophthalmopathy, roughly 74 hyperthyroidism and around 17 progressor patients. Results and caveats for the whole study, not just this receptor: Most expanded thyroid clonotypes (frequency above 0.001) were also detected in blood, a finding suggesting that blood repertoires may reflect thyroid immune responses. Sample size was not statistically predetermined, and investigators were not blinded to group allocation. A model built on a 13 V-J signature distinguished ophthalmopathy from stable hyperthyroidism, reaching 87.88% sensitivity and about 81% specificity in cross-validation and 80%/75% in testing. During validation, the model predicted progression to ophthalmopathy a median of approximately 6 months ahead of onset, with around 71% sensitivity and around 72% specificity.

Ophthalmopathy patients had moderately to severely active disease, Clinical Activity Score of at least 3, NOSPECS grade of at least 4, and duration under 3 months. Exclusion was applied to patients with uncontrolled infections, other autoimmune diseases, pregnancy or lactation. Diagnoses relied on clinical symptoms, serum thyroxine and TRAb, thyroid ultrasound and orbital computed tomography. PBMCs were separated from roughly 10 ml of fresh peripheral blood using Ficoll-Paque density gradient centrifugation. Total RNA was extracted using Trizol reagent, and RNA quality was assessed on an Agilent 2100 Bioanalyzer. For this chain, trimming is 1 base at the V end and 2 bases at the J end, and the number of junction bases without a gene match is 9. Taken from cysteine to phenylalanine, the CDR3 has 18 residues. Only the CDR3 DNA is retained, 54 bases long and in frame from the first base. Based on the germline V gene, the CDR1 and CDR2 sequences are SGHAT and FQNNGV.

TCR beta CDR3 regions were amplified from RNA transcripts. For the first round of RT-PCR on the TCR CDR3, the HTBI primer set was used together with the Qiagen OneStep RT-PCR kit. A second multiplex PCR round built the libraries, followed by size selection and purification. The libraries were sequenced on an Illumina HiSeq2000 using paired-end 100 bp reads. The study's own analysis went as follows. SOAPnuke was used to process the raw data, throwing out any read that contained adapters or uncalled bases, had a mean Phred below 15, or lacked an exact constant-primer or identifier match. High-quality paired reads were merged with COPE v1.2.5, and unique nucleotide sequences were defined as clonotypes. Clonotypes were aligned to IMGT TRBV, TRBD and TRBJ reference segments using MiTCR v1.1. The analysis was restricted to V-J combinations with a frequency above 0.0001, which together covered 99.2% of the repertoires. The TCS score was defined as the ratio of F50 (clonal expansion) to E x V (chaos), calculated using BLOSUM62-based TCRdist between CDR3 peptides within each V-J. Welch's t-statistics and random forest reduced roughly 540 V-J features to about 13, which were used in a naive Bayes classifier (R e1071). In TCRdb, the public reads were trimmed at Q25 with fastp and aligned with MiXCR, with productive beta chains retained. Under each unique CDR3 protein, matching rows form one entry showing the most common genes and DNA. These V and J calls derive from TCRdb rather than the authors' analysis. In all, the sample holds about 640,000 distinct CDR3 sequences, and under 25% of those were seen once. Roughly a third of the sample belongs to the ten largest clones.

With respect to this clonotype: Its antigen is currently not known. A much larger clone is a single base away; this may be a read error.

The sequence joins TRBV11-2 to TRBJ2-1; 9 nucleotides in the junction match TRBD2. The origin of this receptor is a man aged 25 to 45 with Graves' ophthalmopathy. Source material: blood. In nucleotides, the sequence is TGTGCCAGCAGCTTAGGTCGTGATAGCGGGGGACCCTACAATGAGCAGTTCTTC. The resulting protein is CASSLGRDSGGPYNEQFF. This CDR3, with the reference TRBV11-2 and TRBJ2-1 proteins standing in past its ends, gives the full variable domain EAGVAQSPRYKIIEKRQSVAFWCNPISGHATLYWYQQILGQGPKLLIQFQNNGVVDDSQLPKDRFSAERLKGVDSTLKIQPAKLEDSAVYLCASSLGRDSGGPYNEQFFGPGTRLTVL.